The following is a T cell receptor (beta chain) sequence with its context. Its antigen is unknown. No much larger clonotype is one base removed from it; base qualities were not supplied. This sample is drawn from a study of lymphopenia after photon versus proton radiotherapy (dated by TCRdb to between 2018 and 2020). Notes on the research overall: Photon and proton radiation therapy were compared by the study for their immunological effects in patients with gastrointestinal tumors who developed high-grade lymphopenia. A cohort of around 18 patients with gastrointestinal tumors who received either photon or proton therapy and subsequently developed lymphopenia was included. The study aimed to characterize how the two radiation modalities differ in their impact on the immune system.

The method was the immunoSEQ multiplex PCR assay. Deep sequencing of rearranged TCR beta loci, alongside multiparametric flow cytometry, was used to profile T cell repertoires. Here the immuneACCESS table is served through TCRdb, limited to in-frame sequences with V and J called. Missing clones are a known gap in these copies; in checked studies unresolved V genes cover under half, and the rest lacks a known reason. The sample records roughly 57,000 clones, around four fifths of which are singletons. About 29% of the sample lies in the top ten. Summary of the overall study and its limitations: Across the cohort, a larger post-nadir drop in TCR diversity was inversely correlated with overall survival time among patients who died. After the lymphocyte count nadir, repertoires from photon-treated patients showed oligoclonal expansion, particularly of CD8+ Temra cells, and this expansion drove the decline in diversity. The survival association was assessed only in patients who died, and the authors presented better survival with proton therapy as a possibility rather than a demonstrated result. Relative stability during treatment was observed in proton-treated patients, whereas loss of naive T cells and TCR diversity and gain of effector/memory populations were observed in photon-treated patients.

CDR1 LNHDA and CDR2 SQIVND were looked up in the germline V gene (reference sequence). Trimming at the junction amounts to 5 bases on V and 0 bases on J, and the germline ends lie 11 bases apart. The CDR3, from cysteine to phenylalanine, totals 15 residues. The read is trimmed to its CDR3 DNA, 45 bases read in frame from base 1. The sample consisted of peripheral blood, taken from a patient treated with photon-based radiotherapy. This clonotype was sampled from a man aged 50 to 59 with gastric cancer. In this chain, TRBV19 is recombined with TRBJ1-5, with a tentative D gene TRBD1 over 5 matching bases. This receptor carries the CDR3 CASSPQGNSNQPQHF. In nucleotides, the sequence is TGTGCCAGTAGTCCCCAGGGTAATAGCAATCAGCCCCAGCATTTT.